The 22 T cell receptor beta chains below come from one sample, sequenced in a study of T cells in women clearing cervical HPV infection. The assay was immunoSEQ multiplex PCR, and TCRdb's table has in-frame clones only and misses some. Its listing shows about 37,000 clones. The sequenced sample consisted of blood buffy coat. Receptor source: a woman aged 18 to 75 with a cervical HPV16 infection that either progressed to CIN3+ or cleared (not recorded which).

About this clone: The CDR3 is cut off 3 residues early in the read; its end comes from the germline J gene. The chain recombines TRBV7-2 with TRBJ2-2, with 8 nucleotides matching TRBD1. The CDR3 totals 15 residues. The germline gives CDR1 SGHTA, CDR2 FQGNSA. This CDR3 reads CASSLATGGQEKLFF. Partial CDR3 DNA: TGTGCCAGCAGCTTAGCAACAGGGGGTCAAGAAAAG.

To note about this clone: The read comes to an end 3 residues before the CDR3 does, leaving the germline J gene to fill in the end. The chain joins TRBV19 to TRBJ1-5, with D unclear. Trimming left V 2 bases short and J 1 base short, with 9 bases between. CDR1 LNHDA and CDR2 SQIVND come from the germline V gene (reference sequence). The CDR3 extends over 15 amino acids. Partial CDR3 DNA: TGTGCCAGTAGTATAAGAGGGTCCAGCAATCAGCCC. It specifies CASSIRGSSNQP. In full, the CDR3 is CASSIRGSSNQPQHF.

As regards this clone: The read finishes 3 residues shy of the CDR3 end, and the germline J gene is used to complete it. This CDR3 is also generated by other DNA sequences in the sample. The chain combines TRBV19 with TRBJ1-2; 7 bases match TRBD1. CDR3 length: 13 amino acids. V lost 4 bases to trimming and J lost 4 bases; unmatched junction nucleotides: 3. Germline CDR1 is LNHDA and CDR2 is SQIVND (reference sequence). CDR3 DNA (partial): TGTGCCAGTAGTACCAACAGGGGCTATGGC. Translation gives CASSTNRGYG. In full, the CDR3 is CASSTNRGYGYTF.

Concerning this clone: The CDR3 is cut off 3 residues early in the read; its end comes from the germline J gene. The V gene is TRBV6-2 or TRBV6-3, the J gene TRBJ2-7; TRBD1 matches 8 bases. With 5 bases clipped from V and 2 bases from J, the junction kept 5 bases outside the gene matches. Germline V gene data show CDR1 as MNHEY and CDR2 as SVGEGT. The CDR3 runs to 14 residues. The sequenced CDR3 bases are TGTGCCAGCAGTAGTCCGGGACAGGCCTACGAG. This codes for CASSSPGQAYE. The whole CDR3 is CASSSPGQAYEQYF.

In regard to this clone: The read comes to an end 3 residues before the CDR3 does, leaving the germline J gene to fill in the end. The gene calls are TRBV5-1 and TRBJ2-1; 10 bases agree with TRBD2. This CDR3 is built from 15 residues. J was trimmed by 6 bases and V by 3 bases; bases with no gene match: 6. Germline CDR1 and CDR2: SGHRS and YFSETQ. The sequenced CDR3 bases are TGCGCCAGCAGCTCAGCGGGGGGGGAAGTCAATGAG. Translation: CASSSAGGEVNE. In full, the CDR3 reads CASSSAGGEVNEQFF.

Turning to this clone: The read halts 3 residues ahead of the CDR3 end, with the missing end drawn from the germline J gene. The chain employs TRBV7-2 and TRBJ1-6, with D uncertain. V gave up 0 bases and J gave up 6 bases, with 6 bases separating them. CDR1 SGHTA and CDR2 FQGNSA come from the germline V gene. The CDR3 covers 14 residues. CDR3 DNA (partial): TGTGCCAGCAGCTTAGCAGGGTTTAATTCACCC. Protein sequence: CASSLAGFNSP. The full CDR3 reads CASSLAGFNSPLHF.

About this clone: The CDR3 extends 3 residues past the end of the read, so its final part is completed from the germline J gene. The V gene is TRBV19, the J gene TRBJ2-2, with TRBD2 as a possible D gene (5 bases). CDR1 and CDR2 from the germline V gene are LNHDA and SQIVND (reference sequence). Trimming left V 4 bases short and J 7 bases short, with 7 bases between. The CDR3 loop spans 12 amino acids. The CDR3 here is CASSTGSGELFF. Incomplete CDR3 DNA: TGTGCCAGTAGTACGGGGAGCGGGGAG.

Comment on this clone: The read falls 3 residues short of the CDR3 end, and the missing part is taken from the germline J gene. The V call is TRBV6-1, the J call TRBJ2-2; D is ambiguous. CDR3 length: 16 amino acids. Germline V CDR1 and CDR2: MNHNS, SASEGT. Trimming cost V 0 bases and J 5 bases, with 13 bases left between them. The CDR3 bases that were read are TGTGCCAGCAGTGAAGCGCTGGGCAGTGGAACCGGGGAG. Its protein is CASSEALGSGTGE. The full CDR3 reads CASSEALGSGTGELFF.

On this clone: The observed sequence ends 3 residues before the CDR3 terminus, with the missing tail filled in from the germline J gene. The chain couples TRBV7-8 to TRBJ2-3; TRBD2 matches at 9 bases. V shed 3 bases, J shed 1 base, and the junction held 5 bases outside the gene matches. CDR1 is SGHVS and CDR2 is FQNEAQ in the germline V gene. CDR3 length: 16 amino acids. The CDR3 bases that were read are TGTGCCAGCAGCTTCTGGCTAGCGGGACGCACAGATACG. This codes for CASSFWLAGRTDT. The whole CDR3 protein reads CASSFWLAGRTDTQYF.

On this clone itself: The CDR3 end falls 3 residues outside the read, so it is completed with the germline J gene. V usage is TRBV6-1 and J usage is TRBJ2-7; 9 positions match TRBD1. This CDR3 region has 15 residues. Germline V gene sequence: CDR1 MNHNS, CDR2 SASEGT. Trimming at V came to 2 bases and at J to 0 bases, leaving 2 bases not matched to a gene. The CDR3 spells CASSERTGASYEQYF. Partial CDR3 DNA: TGTGCCAGCAGTGAAAGGACAGGGGCCTCCTACGAG.

For this clone: The read ends 3 residues before the CDR3 terminus; that terminus is restored from the germline J gene. This chain joins TRBV19 and TRBJ2-1, with D hard to call. The germline gives CDR1 LNHDA, CDR2 SQIVND (reference sequence). CDR3 length equals 13 residues. V shed 3 bases and J shed 4 bases, with 7 bases lying between them. Partial CDR3 DNA: TGTGCCAGTAGTATTCAGTTATACAATGAG. Translating gives CASSIQLYNE. The complete CDR3 protein is CASSIQLYNEQFF.

As concerns this clone: The read halts 3 residues ahead of the CDR3 end, with the missing end drawn from the germline J gene. The rearrangement joins TRBV2 to TRBJ1-4; TRBD1 is a possible D gene (6 bases). V gave up 6 bases and J gave up 5 bases, with 10 bases separating them. Looked up from germline, CDR1 is SNHLY and CDR2 is FYNNEI. CDR3 length: 13 residues. The CDR3 loop is CASSADRNEKLFF. The DNA read from the CDR3 is TGTGCCAGCAGCGCGGACAGAAATGAAAAA.

With respect to this clone: The CDR3 end lies 3 residues beyond the end of the read and is filled in from the germline J gene. V usage is TRBV19 and J usage is TRBJ2-2; a possible D gene is TRBD2 (6 bases). V was trimmed by 3 bases and J by 1 base, leaving 6 bases between them. CDR1 LNHDA and CDR2 SQIVND come from the germline V gene (reference sequence). CDR3 length equals 14 residues. This CDR3 reads CASSIGGNTGELFF. Partial CDR3 DNA: TGTGCCAGTAGTATCGGGGGGAACACCGGGGAG.

In regard to this clone: The read ends 3 residues before the CDR3 terminus; that terminus is restored from the germline J gene. V is TRBV5-1 and J is TRBJ2-2, with 12 bases identical to TRBD2. The CDR3 is 17 amino acids. Unmatched junction bases numbered 4, after V lost 2 bases and J lost 2 bases. The germline V gene has CDR1 SGHRS and CDR2 YFSETQ. The DNA read from the CDR3 is TGCGCCAGCAGCTTACTAGCGGGAGGTGCAAACACCGGGGAG. Translating gives CASSLLAGGANTGE. The complete CDR3 reads CASSLLAGGANTGELFF. Looking up the rest from reference TRBV5-1 and TRBJ2-2 gives the full variable domain: KAGVTQTPRYLIKTRGQQVTLSCSPISGHRSVSWYQQTPGQGLQFLFEYFSETQRNKGNFPGRFSGRQFSNSRSEMNVSTLELGDSALYLCASSLLAGGANTGELFFGEGSRLTVL.

A note on this clone: The read gets to within 3 residues of the CDR3 end, and the germline J gene fills in the rest. The chain is built from TRBV5-4 and TRBJ2-5; 9 bases are a match to TRBD1. Germline V gene sequence: CDR1 SGHNT, CDR2 YYREEE (reference sequence). This CDR3 contains 15 residues. V shed 4 bases, J shed 1 base, and the junction held 5 bases outside the gene matches. The CDR3 loop reads CASSNRQGGQETQYF. The CDR3 bases that were read are TGTGCCAGCAGCAATCGACAGGGGGGCCAAGAGACC.

The CDR3 protein is CASATRGSGNTIYF. CDR3 DNA, as far as it was read: TGTGCCAGCGCAACGAGGGGCTCTGGAAACACC. V usage is TRBV18 and J usage is TRBJ1-3; perhaps TRBD1 as D (5 bases). Coverage ceases 3 residues before the CDR3 finishes, and the germline J gene fills in the end. Trimming cost V 8 bases and J 0 bases, with 11 bases left between them. Per germline, CDR1 KGHSH and CDR2 LQKENI. CDR3 length: 14 residues. Full variable domain (missing parts from reference TRBV18 and TRBJ1-3): NAGVMQNPRHLVRRRGQEARLRCSPMKGHSHVYWYRQLPEEGLKFMVYLQKENIIDESGMPKERFSAEFPKEGPSILRIQQVVRGDSAAYFCASATRGSGNTIYFGEGSWLTVV.

Turning to this clone: The DNA ends 3 residues before the CDR3 does, and the rest of the CDR3 is filled in from the germline J gene. The V and J genes are TRBV6-1 and TRBJ1-6; D remains unclear. Germline V gene lookup returns CDR1 MNHNS and CDR2 SASEGT. This CDR3 spans 16 amino acids. V lost 2 bases, J lost 0 bases, and 8 bases lay in between. The CDR3 protein is CASSEIQDSYNSPLHF. The covered CDR3 bases are TGTGCCAGCAGTGAAATCCAGGACTCCTATAATTCACCC.

Details on this clone: The observed sequence ends 3 residues before the CDR3 terminus, with the missing tail filled in from the germline J gene. The gene calls are TRBV4-2 and TRBJ2-1, with 9 bases that match TRBD2. Germline assignment: CDR1 LGHNA and CDR2 YNFKEQ. The CDR3 loop spans 14 amino acids. V dropped 8 bases and J dropped 2; count of bases not matched to a gene: 4. The CDR3 sequence: CASAGLATYNEQFF. The covered CDR3 bases are TGTGCCAGCGCTGGACTAGCGACCTACAATGAG.

A word on this clone: Coverage ceases 3 residues before the CDR3 finishes, and the germline J gene fills in the end. The chain joins TRBV29-1 to TRBJ2-3; no clear D. Germline V gene lookup returns CDR1 SQVTM and CDR2 ANQGSEA. This CDR3 contains 12 residues. The sequenced CDR3 bases are TGCAGCGGAGTTGAGGCTCAAGAGACG. Amino acids: CSGVEAQET. The whole CDR3 reads CSGVEAQETQYF.

Turning to this clone: The observed sequence ends 3 residues before the CDR3 terminus, with the missing tail filled in from the germline J gene. The chain is built from TRBV5-5 and TRBJ1-1, with TRBD1 identical over 8 bases. The CDR3 consists of 15 residues. V lost 0 bases, J lost 1 base, and 2 bases stayed unmatched. Per the germline V gene, CDR1 is SGHKS and CDR2 is YYEKEE (reference sequence). Partial CDR3 DNA: TGTGCCAGCAGCTTGGCCGGGACAGGGAACACTGAA. Amino acid sequence: CASSLAGTGNTE. In full, the CDR3 reads CASSLAGTGNTEAFF.

A word on this clone: The read gets to within 3 residues of the CDR3 end, and the germline J gene fills in the rest. The J gene is TRBJ2-6, the V gene TRBV6-1; D is uncertain. Trimming took off 4 bases at V and 2 bases at J, with 9 bases between the two ends. The CDR3 totals 15 residues. Germline lookup yields CDR1 MNHNS and CDR2 SASEGT. CDR3 bases read: TGTGCCAGCAGTGGTCGGGTGACTGGGGCCAACGTC. As protein: CASSGRVTGANV. In full, the CDR3 is CASSGRVTGANVLTF.

Concerning this clone: The read terminates 3 residues before the CDR3 end, so the remaining end is supplied by the germline J gene. The chain has TRBV6-1 and TRBJ2-3, with D possibly being TRBD1 (5 bases). The CDR3 runs 15 residues. Germline assignment: CDR1 MNHNS and CDR2 SASEGT. CDR3 loop: CASSDQTGPQETQYF. The DNA read from the CDR3 is TGTGCCAGCAGTGATCAAACAGGCCCCCAAGAGACG.